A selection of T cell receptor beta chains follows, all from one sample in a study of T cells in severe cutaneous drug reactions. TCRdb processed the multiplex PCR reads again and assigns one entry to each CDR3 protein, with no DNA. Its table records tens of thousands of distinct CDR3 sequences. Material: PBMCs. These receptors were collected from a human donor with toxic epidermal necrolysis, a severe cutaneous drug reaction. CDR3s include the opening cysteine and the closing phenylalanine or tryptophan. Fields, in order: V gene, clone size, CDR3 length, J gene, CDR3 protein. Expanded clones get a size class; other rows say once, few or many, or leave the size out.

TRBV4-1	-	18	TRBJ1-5	CASSPLGRGELWNQPQHF
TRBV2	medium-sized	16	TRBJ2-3	CASSPTPGLASNTQYF
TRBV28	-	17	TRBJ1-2	CASSLLRGGTGKDGYTF
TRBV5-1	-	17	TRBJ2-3	CASSLGLAGVIADTQYF
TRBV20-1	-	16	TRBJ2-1	CSARDLFGNSYNEQFF
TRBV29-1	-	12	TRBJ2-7	CSVEGSRYEQYF
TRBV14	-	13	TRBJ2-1	CASSQDTAYEQFF
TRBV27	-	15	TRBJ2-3	CASSLLGRMGGTQYF
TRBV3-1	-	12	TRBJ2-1	CASSPGVLEQFF
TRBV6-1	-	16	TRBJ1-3	CASSEAMGLAGNTIYF
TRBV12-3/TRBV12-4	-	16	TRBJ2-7	CASSTLLAGGGYEQYF
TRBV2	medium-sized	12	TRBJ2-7	CASAREGYEQYF
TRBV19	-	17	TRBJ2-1	CASSISPAGVPYNEQFF
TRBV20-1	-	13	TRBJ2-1	CSAMGLANNEQFF
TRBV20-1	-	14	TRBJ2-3	CSGGDSGGTDTQYF
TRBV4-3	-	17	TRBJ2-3	CASSLSKGAGRPDTQYF
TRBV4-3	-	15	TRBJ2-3	CASSQEIIFSGTQYF
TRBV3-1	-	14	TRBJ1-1	CASSSAGLTTGAFF
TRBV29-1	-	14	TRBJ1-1	CSVESRTTNTEAFF
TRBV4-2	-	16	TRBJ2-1	CASSQEPSAAYNEQFF
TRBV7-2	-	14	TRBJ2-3	CASSLGLAGDTQYF
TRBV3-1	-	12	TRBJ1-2	CASSSRALGYTF
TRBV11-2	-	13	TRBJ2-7	CASSLGAVSEQYF
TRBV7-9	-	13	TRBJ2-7	CASSLSSTYEQYF
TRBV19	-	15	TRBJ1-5	CASKTTGREHQPQHF
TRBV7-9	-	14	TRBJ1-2	CASRGGGANYGYTF
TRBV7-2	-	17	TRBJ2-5	CASSLAEVLGPQETQYF
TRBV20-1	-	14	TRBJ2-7	CSAGTSGLRYEQYF
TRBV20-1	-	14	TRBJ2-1	CSAPTAGGYNEQFF
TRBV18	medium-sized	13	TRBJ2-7	CASSVVRDYEQYF
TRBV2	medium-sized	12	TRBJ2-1	CASMGGSNEQFF
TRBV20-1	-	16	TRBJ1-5	CSAGTRMLGSNQPQHF
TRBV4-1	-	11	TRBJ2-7	CASSAGTEQYF
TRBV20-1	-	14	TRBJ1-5	CSARGGTYNQPQHF